This T cell receptor beta chain was sequenced during a study of blood T cell repertoires in COVID-19 (TCRdb year 2020). For the study in its entirety: Samples covering the acute and convalescent phases of COVID-19 were provided by collaborators in the United States, Italy and Spain. Samples were obtained from the ongoing ImmuneRACE study (first 160 participants) and from over a thousand subjects provided by 6 global collaborators. The repertoires were released in a freely available public database intended as a resource for research on the immune response to SARS-CoV-2. Where available, HLA class I and class II types were obtained from metadata supplied by the sample provider rather than from assay-based typing. The prospective study material was composed of cDNA or gDNA derived from T cells, B-cell-depleted T cells, or PBMCs. The sample metadata nearly always contained a de-identified subject ID, COVID-19 status, age in years and sex. Deeply sampled blood TCRbeta repertoires from subjects exposed to, actively infected with, or recovered from COVID-19 were included in the dataset. Overall results and qualifications from the work: Clinical and demographic metadata were provided uncurated, with the amount varying by source and participant.

Collaborating institutions collected whole blood in K2EDTA tubes following their own protocols. For TCRbeta analysis, collaborators shipped samples as frozen whole blood, isolated PBMCs, or DNA extracted from either of those sample types. The immunoSEQ Assay, a bias-controlled multiplex PCR, was used to amplify TCRbeta CDR3 regions from genomic DNA. The source study handled its data this way. Nucleated cell counts per sample were estimated from amplification of reference gene primers within the assay. To quantify the absolute abundance of each unique TCRbeta CDR3 rearrangement, sequence reads were collapsed and filtered. Productive Simpson clonality was computed per sample as the square root of Simpson's diversity index over productive rearrangements. The clones in this table, taken by TCRdb from immuneACCESS, are in-frame only. Not every clone is retained; where verified, under half of the shortfall comes from an unresolved V gene, and the cause of the rest is unknown. D and trimming come from the DNA, and the V and J calls and clone size come from that table. This sample gives some 150,000 clones in total; almost 90% of them show up just once. Together, the top ten hold roughly 10% of the sample.

With respect to this clone: Its antigen remains undetermined. It has no much larger one-base neighbor in the sample; base qualities were not kept.

What was sequenced was peripheral blood. The receptor was derived from a man aged 50 to 59 with active or convalescent COVID-19.

In nucleotide form, the sequence is TGTGCCACCAGTGATTTCCTCTTGGACAGGGGAATTGGTACGCAGTATTTT. This translates into CATSDFLLDRGIGTQYF. This receptor chain uses TRBV24-1 and TRBJ2-3, with 9 bases in between that match TRBD1. The CDR3 spans 17 residues, from the cysteine through the phenylalanine. The CDR3 DNA has 51 bases and is translated from base 1. V and J are trimmed by 1 base and 8 bases, and the gene matches miss 12 bases of the junction. The germline V gene supplies CDR1 KGHDR and CDR2 SFDVKD.